This T cell receptor (beta chain) was profiled in a study of regulatory T cells in long-lasting Graves disease. Ten or more counts support this clonotype. What it binds is unknown. Indicated time point: newly diagnosed GD, antithyroid drugs for less than 3 months. The TCR library was prepared using RNA isolated from PBMCs. Collection of peripheral blood (roughly 9.7 milliliters) was done using EDTA tubes. Building of the TCR beta libraries involved iRepertoire HTBI primers and Arm-PCR of CDR3 regions. In TCRdb, the multiplex PCR reads were re-called with MiXCR into one record per CDR3 protein. The data hold around 500,000 distinct CDR3 sequences, with 13% observed a single time. Study findings and constraints: Rather than thyroid tissue, only peripheral blood underwent study.

The CDR3 has 13 residues. Germline assignment: CDR1 SGHAT and CDR2 FQNNGV. V lost 8 bases and J lost 9, with 17 bases in between. The data also belong to a second study, concerning T cells in Graves' hyperthyroidism and ophthalmopathy.

Specimen: peripheral blood mononuclear cells (PBMCs), collected at new diagnosis, from a patient treated with antithyroid drugs. This receptor was identified in a man aged 30 to 39 with Graves disease. The chain links TRBV11-2 to TRBJ2-1; TRBD1 or TRBD2 may be the D gene (5 bases each). CDR3 coding DNA: TGTGCCAGCCGGACTGGGGGACCCTTTGAGCAGTTCTTC. This gives the protein CASRTGGPFEQFF.